These T cell receptor beta chains were read from a single sample in a study of blood T cell repertoires in COVID-19. Clones were read by immunoSEQ multiplex PCR, and TCRdb kept only the in-frame ones, dropping some. The sample carries 65,000 to 80,000 clones, around 82% recorded once. Specimen: peripheral blood. The receptors stem from a human donor in a cohort sampled during active COVID-19. Each CDR3 is given with its conserved first and last residue. The D gene is left open where the match is weak.

CDR3aa,v_gene,d_gene
CASSPASGGRNEQFF,TRBV7-9,TRBD2
CASSQERTGGADTQYF,TRBV4-1,TRBD1
CASSKGTAGNTIYF,TRBV5-1,TRBD1
CASSIGTGAYEQYF,TRBV19,TRBD1
CASSLGDITEAFF,TRBV11-2,.
CSAGTSAQYF,TRBV29-1,TRBD2
CATSKQGPVFSSTDTQYF,TRBV15,.
CASSLTNRAGTEAFF,TRBV7-3,.
CASSYVASGPNNEQFF,TRBV6-6,TRBD2
CASSVTGLGAEAFF,TRBV18,.
CAGPRGGGGKLFF,TRBV25-1,.
CASSYIASYGYTF,TRBV6-5,.
CASSAGTGSSYEQYF,TRBV19,TRBD1
CASSSQPWGGMEGYTF,TRBV7-3,.
CAWSGRDMYEQYF,TRBV30,.
CASSLPRQGGNEQFF,TRBV28,TRBD1
CASTGQGLIYEQYF,TRBV7-2,TRBD1
CASSRIRTDANSPLHF,TRBV3-1/TRBV3-2,.
CASAGTGDFYGYTF,TRBV6-5,TRBD1
CASTPPGVDEQYF,TRBV27,.
CASSHRDRGRNEQFF,TRBV3-1/TRBV3-2,TRBD1
CASSLSTEAFF,TRBV10-1,.
CASSARQGGETQYF,TRBV5-4,TRBD1
CASSPQTANEKLFF,TRBV18,.
CASSLPGIGNTIYF,TRBV5-1,.
CASSFEAGGYDVAYEQYF,TRBV11-2,TRBD1
CASSLAPRGGSPLHF,TRBV7-8,.
CAIHPGTGVTEAFF,TRBV10-3,TRBD1